This is a list of T cell receptor beta chains from one sample in a study of blood T cells in healthy people across ages. MiXCR was run by TCRdb on the 5' RACE reads, yielding one entry per CDR3 protein. The sample lists hundreds of thousands of distinct CDR3 sequences, roughly 50% occurring once. Source material: blood. These receptors all come from a woman aged 55-70 years in good health. Each CDR3 is given with its conserved first and last residue. Each record gives: CDR3 length, clone size, J gene, V gene, D gene, CDR3 DNA, CDR3 protein. The D gene is left open where the match is weak. Size is omitted from some rows. Given values are once, few, many or a class for expanded clones.

15 | few | TRBJ1-6 | TRBV20-1 | - | TGCAGTGCTTCTCCTATCGGGACTTTGTATTCACCCCTCCACTTT | CSASPIGTLYSPLHF
14 | - | TRBJ1-2 | TRBV29-1 | - | TGCAGCGTTGACGAACAGGGAACTAACTATGGCTACACCTTC | CSVDEQGTNYGYTF
14 | once | TRBJ2-1 | TRBV29-1 | TRBD2 | TGCAGCGTTGAAGTGGGGGGAGGGCCGAGTGAGCAGTTCTTC | CSVEVGGGPSEQFF
14 | - | TRBJ2-3 | TRBV20-1 | TRBD2 | TGCAGTCCGATAATAGCGGGAGGACGGGATACGCAGTATTTT | CSPIIAGGRDTQYF
15 | - | TRBJ2-7 | TRBV6-2/TRBV6-3 | - | TGTGCCAGCAGTTACTCGCGGGTAACCTACAATGAGCAGTACTTC | CASSYSRVTYNEQYF
13 | - | TRBJ1-5 | TRBV20-1 | TRBD1 | TGCAGTGCTTTCCCAGGGGGCCGACAGCCCCAGCATTTT | CSAFPGGRQPQHF
16 | few | TRBJ2-7 | TRBV2 | - | TGTGCCAGCAGTGGATGGTGGGGGGGGCGCTCCTACGAGCAGTACTTC | CASSGWWGGRSYEQYF
12 | few | TRBJ2-5 | TRBV29-1 | TRBD2 | TGCAGCGTCATTAGCGGGGGAGAGACCCAGTACTTC | CSVISGGETQYF
13 | many | TRBJ2-7 | TRBV7-9 | - | TGTGCCAGCAGCTTGACTTCCTCCTACGAGCAGTACTTC | CASSLTSSYEQYF
14 | few | TRBJ2-3 | TRBV5-1 | - | TGCGCCAGCAGCTTCGGGGCTGTCACAGATACGCAGTATTTT | CASSFGAVTDTQYF
15 | - | TRBJ2-1 | TRBV6-5 | TRBD2 | TGTGCCAGCAGTTACGAGGCTAGCGGTTCGGGCGAGCAGTTCTTC | CASSYEASGSGEQFF
17 | few | TRBJ2-3 | TRBV5-1 | TRBD2 | TGCGCCAGCAGCTTGATTAGCGGGAGGCCTCGCACAGATACGCAGTATTTT | CASSLISGRPRTDTQYF
17 | - | TRBJ1-1 | TRBV6-1 | TRBD1 | TGTGCCAGCAGTGGGGCCGGACAGGGTGGCATGAACACTGAAGCTTTTTTT | CASSGAGQGGMNTEAFF
19 | many | TRBJ2-3 | TRBV9 | TRBD2 | TGTGCCAGCAGCGTCGGCCCGGGCGCGGGAGGGGAGTATGCAGATACGCAGTATTTT | CASSVGPGAGGEYADTQYF
14 | few | TRBJ1-4 | TRBV29-1 | - | TGCAGCGTTGAAGATCCCTTCGGCGGAGAAAAACTGTTTTTT | CSVEDPFGGEKLFF
15 | - | TRBJ2-3 | TRBV9 | - | TGTGCCAGCAGCCCGATGGGACTCGCCACAGATACGCAGTATTTT | CASSPMGLATDTQYF
16 | few | TRBJ2-1 | TRBV28 | TRBD2 | TGTGCCAGCAGCTCTACGTTGGGACTATTTTACAATGAGCAGTTCTTC | CASSSTLGLFYNEQFF
15 | - | TRBJ2-3 | TRBV7-2 | - | TGTGCCAGTTCACTTTTAGGGAATCCTACAGATACGCAGTATTTT | CASSLLGNPTDTQYF
13 | few | TRBJ2-5 | TRBV25-1 | - | TGTGCCAGCAGTGAACTGGCCCAAGAGACCCAGTACTTC | CASSELAQETQYF
15 | few | TRBJ2-2 | TRBV7-2 | - | TGTGCCAGCAGCTTGCTTTCCCAGAACACCGGGGAGCTGTTTTTT | CASSLLSQNTGELFF
15 | - | TRBJ2-3 | TRBV4-2 | - | TGTGCCGGCAGCCAAGGCCTAGCCAACACAGATACGCAGTATTTT | CAGSQGLANTDTQYF
17 | - | TRBJ2-2 | TRBV27 | TRBD2 | TGTGCCAGCAGTAAAGAACTAGCGGGAGGGCCTTCCGGGGAGCTGTTTTTT | CASSKELAGGPSGELFF
11 | - | TRBJ2-7 | TRBV7-2 | - | TGTGCCAGCAGCTTGGGGTACGGGCAGTACTTC | CASSLGYGQYF
17 | - | TRBJ2-7 | TRBV3-1 | TRBD2 | TGTGCCAGCAGCCAGGATTCGACTAGCGGGGCAACCTACGAGCAGTACTTC | CASSQDSTSGATYEQYF
17 | - | TRBJ2-4 | TRBV14 | TRBD1 | TGTGCCAGCAGCCAAACCCTGGGAACGACAGGGGGGAGCATTCAGTACTTC | CASSQTLGTTGGSIQYF
15 | few | TRBJ2-1 | TRBV6-5 | - | TGTGCCAGCAGACCTACTAGTACGTCCTACAATGAGCAGTTCTTC | CASRPTSTSYNEQFF
13 | - | TRBJ2-1 | TRBV9 | TRBD2 | TGTGCCAGCAGCAAAGAGGGAGGGGATGAGCAGTTCTTC | CASSKEGGDEQFF
12 | - | TRBJ2-7 | TRBV12-3/TRBV12-4 | - | TGTGCCAGCAGGTTGGAAAGAAACGAGCAGTACTTC | CASRLERNEQYF
13 | - | TRBJ2-3 | TRBV7-9 | - | TGTGCCAGCATCGGACCCAGCACAGATACGCAGTATTTT | CASIGPSTDTQYF
13 | few | TRBJ2-1 | TRBV10-3 | - | TGTGCCATCGAGGCGTCCACCTACAATGAGCAGTTCTTC | CAIEASTYNEQFF
16 | - | TRBJ1-5 | TRBV28 | - | TGTGCCAGCAGTACAGCACGGTCCGACATCAATCAGCCCCAGCATTTT | CASSTARSDINQPQHF
11 | - | TRBJ2-5 | TRBV29-1 | - | TGCAGCGCAAGGACAGCAGAGACCCAGTACTTC | CSARTAETQYF
14 | - | TRBJ2-1 | TRBV7-8 | - | TGTGCCAGCAGCTTAACGATGACCAGCGATGAGCAGTTCTTC | CASSLTMTSDEQFF
14 | - | TRBJ2-7 | TRBV20-1 | TRBD2 | TGCAGTGCTAGGATTAGCGGGAGTCAGTACGAGCAGTACTTC | CSARISGSQYEQYF
15 | - | TRBJ2-5 | TRBV11-3 | - | TGTGCCAGCAGCTTAGGAGGACAGTCCGAAGAGACCCAGTACTTC | CASSLGGQSEETQYF
14 | - | TRBJ2-5 | TRBV7-8 | - | TGTGCCAGCAGCCCTTCGGACGGTGTTAGAACCCAGTACTTC | CASSPSDGVRTQYF
13 | few | TRBJ1-1 | TRBV29-1 | TRBD1 | TGCAGCGTGGAGGACAGGGGGAACACTGAAGCTTTCTTT | CSVEDRGNTEAFF
15 | - | TRBJ1-5 | TRBV7-8 | - | TGTGCCAGCAGCTCCTTTAGAGACAGGAAACAGCCCCAGCATTTT | CASSSFRDRKQPQHF
12 | few | TRBJ2-7 | TRBV6-5 | TRBD1 | TGTGCCAGCAGTTCGACAGGGGTCGAGCAGTACTTC | CASSSTGVEQYF
14 | few | TRBJ1-2 | TRBV20-1 | - | TGCAGTGCTAGAGATTACAGAACTAACTATGGCTACACCTTC | CSARDYRTNYGYTF
13 | few | TRBJ2-1 | TRBV27 | - | TGTGCCAGCAGTACAATAGCGCCTAATGAGCAGTTCTTC | CASSTIAPNEQFF
17 | - | TRBJ2-6 | TRBV25-1 | - | TGTGCCAGCAGTAAGACAAGGGGTCTGTCCGGGGCCAACGTCCTGACTTTC | CASSKTRGLSGANVLTF
14 | few | TRBJ1-4 | TRBV7-9 | - | TGTGCCAGCAGCCCGCAAAGCTATAATGAAAAACTGTTTTTT | CASSPQSYNEKLFF
11 | few | TRBJ1-2 | TRBV10-3 | - | TGTGCCATCAGGGGGGTAGGTGGCTACACCTTC | CAIRGVGGYTF
17 | - | TRBJ2-6 | TRBV7-9 | - | TGTGCCAGCAGCTCCCGGACGGTAACCTCTGGGGCCAACGTCCTGACTTTC | CASSSRTVTSGANVLTF